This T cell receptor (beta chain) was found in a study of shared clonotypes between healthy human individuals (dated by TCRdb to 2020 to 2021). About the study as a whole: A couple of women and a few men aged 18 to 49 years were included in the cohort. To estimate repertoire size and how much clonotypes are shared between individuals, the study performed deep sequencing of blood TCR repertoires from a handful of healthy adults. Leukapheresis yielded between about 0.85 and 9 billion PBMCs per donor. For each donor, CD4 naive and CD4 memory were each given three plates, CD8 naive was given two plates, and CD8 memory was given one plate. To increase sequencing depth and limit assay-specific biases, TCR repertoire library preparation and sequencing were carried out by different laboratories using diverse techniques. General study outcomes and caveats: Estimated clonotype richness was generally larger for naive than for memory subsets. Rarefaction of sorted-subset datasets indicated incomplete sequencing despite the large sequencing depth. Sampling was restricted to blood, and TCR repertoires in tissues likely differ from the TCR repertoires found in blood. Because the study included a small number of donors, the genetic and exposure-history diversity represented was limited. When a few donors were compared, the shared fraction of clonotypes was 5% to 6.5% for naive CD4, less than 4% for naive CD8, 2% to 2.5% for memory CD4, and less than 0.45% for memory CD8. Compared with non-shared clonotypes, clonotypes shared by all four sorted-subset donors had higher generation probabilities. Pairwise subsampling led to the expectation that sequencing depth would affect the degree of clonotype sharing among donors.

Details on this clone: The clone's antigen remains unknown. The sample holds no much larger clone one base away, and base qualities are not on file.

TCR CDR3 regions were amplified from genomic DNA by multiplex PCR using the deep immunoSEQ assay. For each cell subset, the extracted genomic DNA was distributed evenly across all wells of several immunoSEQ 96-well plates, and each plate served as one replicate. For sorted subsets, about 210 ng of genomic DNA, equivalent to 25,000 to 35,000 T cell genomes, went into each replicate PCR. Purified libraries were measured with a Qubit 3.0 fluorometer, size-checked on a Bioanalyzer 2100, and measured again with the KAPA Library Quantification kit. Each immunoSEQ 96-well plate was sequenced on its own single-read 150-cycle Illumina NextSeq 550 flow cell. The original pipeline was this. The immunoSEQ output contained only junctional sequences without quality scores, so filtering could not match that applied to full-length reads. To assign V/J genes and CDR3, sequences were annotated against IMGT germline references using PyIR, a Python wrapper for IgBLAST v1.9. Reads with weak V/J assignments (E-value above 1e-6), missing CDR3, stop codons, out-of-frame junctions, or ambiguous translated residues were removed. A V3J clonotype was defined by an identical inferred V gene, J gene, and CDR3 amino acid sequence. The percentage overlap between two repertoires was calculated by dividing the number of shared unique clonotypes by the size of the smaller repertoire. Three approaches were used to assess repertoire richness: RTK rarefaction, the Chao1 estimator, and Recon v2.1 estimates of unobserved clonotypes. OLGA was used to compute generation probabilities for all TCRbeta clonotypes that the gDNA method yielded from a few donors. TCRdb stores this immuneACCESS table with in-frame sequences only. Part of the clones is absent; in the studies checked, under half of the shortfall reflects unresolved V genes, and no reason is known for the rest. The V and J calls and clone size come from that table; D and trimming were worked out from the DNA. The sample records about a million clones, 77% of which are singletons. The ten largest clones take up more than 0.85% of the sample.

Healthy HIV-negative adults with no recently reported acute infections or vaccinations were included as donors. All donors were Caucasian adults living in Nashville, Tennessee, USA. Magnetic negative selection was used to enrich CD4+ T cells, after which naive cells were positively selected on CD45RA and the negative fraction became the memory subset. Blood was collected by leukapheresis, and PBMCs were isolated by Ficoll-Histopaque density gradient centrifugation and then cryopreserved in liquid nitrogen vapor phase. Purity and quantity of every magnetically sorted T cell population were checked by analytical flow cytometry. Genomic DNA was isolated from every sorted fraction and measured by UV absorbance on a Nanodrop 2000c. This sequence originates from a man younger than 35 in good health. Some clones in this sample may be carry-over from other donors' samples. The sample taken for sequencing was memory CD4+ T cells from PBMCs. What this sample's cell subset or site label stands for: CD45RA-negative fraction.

The CDR3: CASSPLPANSNQPQHF. The nucleotide sequence is TGTGCCAGCTCACCCCTCCCGGCAAATAGCAATCAGCCCCAGCATTTT. This sequence uses TRBV18 and TRBJ1-5, with no D gene named confidently. The CDR3 numbers 16 residues from cysteine through phenylalanine. The DNA shown is the 48-base CDR3, in frame from base 1. Relative to germline, V is 3 bases shorter and J is 0 bases shorter, with 12 bases between their ends. CDR1 and CDR2 (KGHSH, LQKENI) derive from the germline V gene.